The 26 T cell receptor beta chains reported below all come from one sample, sequenced in a study of T cell responses to AZD1222 COVID-19 vaccine. Method: immunoSEQ multiplex PCR; TCRdb's copy keeps in-frame clones and lacks some. Altogether more than 80,000 clones are present, roughly 86% being singletons, with the ten largest covering approximately 5.5%. Sequenced here: peripheral blood, sampled on day 0 of AZD1222 vaccination. The receptors originated from an adult in good health.

The J gene is TRBJ2-1, the V gene TRBV6-6; no clear D gene. This CDR3 has 12 residues. Germline-derived CDR1 and CDR2 are MNHNY and SVGAGI (reference sequence). V was clipped by 6 bases and J by 4 bases, with 7 bases between them. The chain's CDR3 is CASRDLYNEQFF. The CDR3 DNA sequence: TGTGCCAGCAGGGATTTGTACAATGAGCAGTTCTTC.

The chain employs TRBV28 and TRBJ2-5; 8 nucleotides agree with TRBD2. In germline, CDR1 is MDHEN, CDR2 SYDVKM. Germline trimming cut 3 bases from V and 5 bases from J; bases unmatched to any gene: 8. The CDR3 is 15 amino acids. The CDR3 loop reads CASSFPLAGRETQYF. The DNA for the CDR3 is TGTGCCAGCAGTTTCCCTTTAGCGGGAAGGGAGACCCAGTACTTC.

Only a few counts were recorded for this clone. This chain uses TRBV12-1 with TRBJ2-5. TRBV12-1 is annotated as a pseudogene. The CDR3 runs to 16 residues. CDR3 sequence reads: CASSFGKGPGQETQYF. DNA for the CDR3: TGTGCCAGCAGCTTTGGTAAGGGCCCTGGCCAAGAGACCCAGTACTTC.

The chain uses TRBV5-1 and TRBJ1-2; 11 bases are a match to TRBD1. V was pared by 2 bases and J by 5 bases, with 8 bases of the junction left unmatched. CDR3 length: 16 amino acids. Germline V CDR1 and CDR2: SGHRS, YFSETQ. CDR3 bases: TGCGCCAGCAGCTTTGCACCCGGGACAGGGGGGTATGGCTACACCTTC. Its translation: CASSFAPGTGGYGYTF.

The chain links TRBV5-8 to TRBJ2-3, with TRBD2 identical over 12 bases. From germline, CDR1 is SGHTS and CDR2 YDEGEE. V gave up 6 bases and J gave up 4 bases; unmatched junction bases: 9. The CDR3 totals 16 residues. Written as DNA, the CDR3 is TGTGCCAGCACCCCGGCGGGACTAGCGGGTCCAGATACGCAGTATTTT. It specifies CASTPAGLAGPDTQYF. Using reference TRBV5-8 and TRBJ2-3 for the parts outside the CDR3, the full variable domain is EAGVTQSPTHLIKTRGQQATLRCSPISGHTSVYWYQQALGLGLQFLLWYDEGEERNRGNFPPRFSGRQFPNYSSELNVNALELEDSALYLCASTPAGLAGPDTQYFGPGTRLTVL.

The chain combines TRBV19 with TRBJ1-1; D is possibly TRBD1 (6 bases). The CDR3 has 14 residues. Per the germline V gene, CDR1 is LNHDA and CDR2 is SQIVND (reference sequence). Trimming took 5 bases from V and 4 from J, leaving 14 bases between them. The CDR3 loop is CASSGSWGATEAFF. The CDR3 DNA reads TGTGCCAGTAGTGGGTCATGGGGGGCCACTGAAGCTTTCTTT.

The chain carries TRBV2 and TRBJ2-6; D remains ambiguous. V lost 7 bases to trimming and J lost 2 bases, with 12 bases between them. Germline V gives CDR1 SNHLY, CDR2 FYNNEI. This CDR3 region has 15 residues. The CDR3 protein is CASTVQSAGANVLTF. DNA for the CDR3: TGTGCCAGCACAGTGCAGTCTGCTGGGGCCAACGTCCTGACTTTC.

The rearrangement links TRBV6-5 to TRBJ1-1; 7 nucleotides match TRBD1. Looked up from germline, CDR1 is MNHEY and CDR2 is SVGAGI. Germline trimming cut 0 bases from V and 4 bases from J; bases unmatched to any gene: 5. The CDR3 contains 15 residues. The CDR3 sequence is CASSYSTGLGTEAFF. The DNA for the CDR3 is TGTGCCAGCAGTTACTCGACAGGGTTGGGCACTGAAGCTTTCTTT.

This chain connects TRBV28 to TRBJ2-7; 11 positions agree with TRBD2. Trimming at V came to 1 base and at J to 3 bases, leaving 8 bases not matched to a gene. CDR1 MDHEN and CDR2 SYDVKM come from the germline V gene. CDR3 length equals 17 residues. The CDR3 protein is CASSLFLLAGGFYEQYF. The CDR3 DNA reads TGTGCCAGCAGTTTATTTCTCCTAGCGGGAGGTTTCTACGAGCAGTACTTC.

V gene TRBV5-8 combines with J gene TRBJ1-4, with 7 bases identical to TRBD1. Germline-derived CDR1 and CDR2 are SGHTS and YDEGEE. The CDR3 covers 14 residues. V shed 4 bases and J 5 bases; nucleotides not matched to a gene: 5. Here the CDR3 reads CASSDPGQNEKLFF. CDR3 nucleotide sequence: TGTGCCAGCAGCGACCCGGGACAGAATGAAAAACTGTTTTTT.

The CDR3 is CASSQDGGAGGETQYF. As DNA, the CDR3 is TGTGCCAGCAGCCAAGACGGCGGGGCGGGAGGGGAGACCCAGTACTTC. The genes are TRBV7-9 and TRBJ2-5; TRBD2 matches at 9 bases. CDR1 is SEHNR and CDR2 is FQNEAQ in the germline V gene (reference sequence). The CDR3 runs to 16 residues. V shed 5 bases, J shed 5 bases, and the junction held 12 bases outside the gene matches.

This clone came up once. V is TRBV9 and J is TRBJ1-4; 9 bases map to TRBD1. This CDR3 is 15 amino acids long. The V gene's germline CDR1 is SGDLS and CDR2 YYNGEE. J lost 7 bases, V lost 3 bases, and 7 bases had no gene match. CDR3 sequence: CASSARTGEGEKLFF. As DNA, the CDR3 is TGTGCCAGCAGCGCCCGGACAGGGGAGGGTGAAAAACTGTTTTTT. The variable domain in full, completed from reference TRBV9 and TRBJ1-4, reads DSGVTQTPKHLITATGQRVTLRCSPRSGDLSVYWYQQSLDQGLQFLIQYYNGEERAKGNILERFSAQQFPDLHSELNLSSLELGDSALYFCASSARTGEGEKLFFGSGTQLSVL.

The CDR3 DNA follows: TGTGCCAGTAGGCGAGCGGGAGTAGAGACCCAGTACTTC. This codes for CASRRAGVETQYF. The chain carries TRBV27 and TRBJ2-5, with 8 bases identical to TRBD2. V shed 9 bases and J 4 bases; nucleotides not matched to a gene: 7. The CDR3 totals 13 residues. Germline lookup yields CDR1 MNHEY and CDR2 SMNVEV (reference sequence).

The V call is TRBV24-1, the J call TRBJ1-2; weak D call: TRBD1 (6 bases). This CDR3 is built from 14 residues. The V gene lost 3 bases and the J gene lost 6 bases, with 13 bases spanning the gap. CDR1 and CDR2 from the germline V gene are KGHDR and SFDVKD. CDR3 in amino acids: CATSDGQGTDGYTF. CDR3 in DNA: TGTGCCACCAGTGATGGTCAGGGGACCGATGGCTACACCTTC.

This clone was seen only a few times. The chain employs TRBV4-2 and TRBJ2-6; 7 nucleotides align to TRBD1. The CDR3 contains 17 residues. The trim removed 4 bases at V and 0 bases at J, leaving 6 bases unmatched. Germline lookup yields CDR1 LGHNA and CDR2 YNFKEQ. The CDR3 loop reads CASSLERTGSGANVLTF. The CDR3 bases are TGTGCCAGCAGCCTAGAACGGACAGGCTCTGGGGCCAACGTCCTGACTTTC.

The chain recombines TRBV9 with TRBJ2-1; 8 nucleotides match TRBD2. The germline CDR1 and CDR2 sequences are SGDLS and YYNGEE. The CDR3 consists of 16 residues. Trimming removed 0 bases from V and 9 bases from J; junction bases left unmatched: 11. The CDR3 DNA sequence: TGTGCCAGCAGCGTAGCGGGCGGGAGGACGGAGGTTGAGCAGTTCTTC. Translating gives CASSVAGGRTEVEQFF.

Only a few counts were recorded for this clone. V gene TRBV11-2 combines with J gene TRBJ2-7; D unclear. Germline assignment: CDR1 SGHAT and CDR2 FQNNGV. The V end was cut by 1 base, the J end by 3 bases, with 16 bases between. This CDR3 region has 16 residues. CDR3 in amino acids: CASSLGNSGFSYEQYF. The CDR3 nucleotides read TGTGCCAGCAGCTTAGGAAATTCTGGTTTTAGCTACGAGCAGTACTTC.

This rearrangement joins TRBV6-1 to TRBJ2-5, with D perhaps being TRBD1 or TRBD2 (5 bases each). This CDR3 contains 14 residues. The ends were cut back, 2 bases at V and 0 bases at J, with 7 bases in the middle. Germline values: CDR1 MNHNS, CDR2 SASEGT. Written as DNA, the CDR3 is TGTGCCAGCAGTGAACTGGGGGACCAAGAGACCCAGTACTTC. Translation: CASSELGDQETQYF.

CDR3 protein: CASSPGRNSPLHF. The CDR3 DNA reads TGTGCCAGCAGCCCCGGGAGGAATTCACCCCTCCACTTT. The chain carries TRBV3-1 (or the pseudogene TRBV3-2) and TRBJ1-6; no clear D gene. This CDR3 is 13 amino acids long. Deletions cut 4 bases from V and 7 bases from J, with 8 bases between. Germline CDR1 reads LGHDT; CDR2 reads YNNKEL (reference sequence).

This chain connects TRBV4-2 to TRBJ2-7, with 13 bases lining up with TRBD2. Germline V gives CDR1 LGHNA, CDR2 YNFKEQ. J lost 4 bases, V lost 0 bases, and 6 bases had no gene match. The CDR3 runs to 17 residues. CDR3 DNA sequence: TGTGCCAGCAGCCAAGAGGGGACTAGCGGGATTGGGTACGAGCAGTACTTC. The encoded protein is CASSQEGTSGIGYEQYF.

CDR3 amino acids: CATSGSFYNEQFF. CDR3 DNA: TGTGCCACCAGCGGGAGTTTCTACAATGAGCAGTTCTTC. This sequence joins TRBV24-1 and TRBJ2-1; D is perhaps TRBD2 (6 bases). Germline V gene data show CDR1 as KGHDR and CDR2 as SFDVKD. The CDR3 is 13 residues long. Trimming shortened V by 7 bases and J by 3 bases, and 9 bases separated the two germline ends.

The rearrangement uses TRBV7-8 and TRBJ2-5; D is perhaps TRBD1 or TRBD2 (7 bases each). CDR3 size: 15 residues. CDR1 is SGHVS and CDR2 is FQNEAQ in the germline V gene. The V end lost 4 bases, the J end lost 9 bases, and 21 bases lay between the germline ends. CDR3 coding DNA: TGTGCCAGCAGCTCACTGCCACAGGGGAGGGAATCCCAGTACTTC. It translates to CASSSLPQGRESQYF.

The rearrangement joins TRBV10-3 to TRBJ2-2; D may be TRBD1 (6 bases). There are 15 residues in the CDR3. CDR1 and CDR2 (germline): ENHRY, SYGVKD. V gave up 6 bases and J gave up 6 bases, with 17 bases separating them. The CDR3 sequence: CAIRRTRGSAGELFF. The DNA of the CDR3 is TGTGCCATCAGGCGGACCAGGGGATCGGCCGGGGAGCTGTTTTTT.

The chain links TRBV7-6 to TRBJ2-1; no firm D call. The germline V gene has CDR1 SGHVS and CDR2 FNYEAQ. The CDR3 runs 16 residues. Trimming left V 0 bases short and J 0 bases short, with 9 bases between. CDR3 amino acids: CASSLAEWRSYNEQFF. The CDR3 nucleotides read TGTGCCAGCAGCTTAGCGGAGTGGCGCTCCTACAATGAGCAGTTCTTC.

The V call is TRBV6-5, the J call TRBJ1-3; no clear D. Trimming pared 6 bases from V and 1 base from J, leaving 7 bases between. Germline V gene sequence: CDR1 MNHEY, CDR2 SVGAGI. CDR3 length: 13 amino acids. In DNA, the CDR3 is TGTGCCAGCAGCATGGCTTCTGGAAACACCATATATTTT. This encodes CASSMASGNTIYF.

This clone was seen only once. The chain couples TRBV6-6 to TRBJ2-7; possibly TRBD2 for D (6 bases). Trimming stripped 6 bases from V and 2 bases from J, with 17 bases between. Germline CDR1 is MNHNY and CDR2 is SVGAGI (reference sequence). The CDR3 totals 15 residues. DNA of the CDR3: TGTGCCAGCAGGGAGGGGTACCAGGGTCCCTACGAGCAGTACTTC. Encoded protein: CASREGYQGPYEQYF.